These T cell receptor beta chains were read from a single sample in a study of identical twins. TCRdb fed the 5' RACE reads into MiXCR, producing one record per CDR3 protein. Of 260,000 or so distinct CDR3 sequences detected, 7.5% appear once; the ten largest clones hold under 6%. These same data were also listed under a study on yellow fever vaccine responses in identical twins.

Sequencing was carried out using CD8+ T cells sorted from blood. The source of these receptors is a woman aged 18-35 years in good health. CDR3s include the opening cysteine and the closing phenylalanine or tryptophan. A D gene is named only where the DNA matches it firmly. Rows may omit the clone size; those that give it use once, few, many or a size class.

j_call,v_call,d_call,clone_size,cdr3_nt,cdr3_aa
TRBJ1-1,TRBV20-1,TRBD1,NA,TGCAGTGCCAACCTACAGGGGAAGAACACTGAAGCTTTCTTT,CSANLQGKNTEAFF
TRBJ2-3,TRBV28,TRBD2,few,TGTGCCAGCACGGAACTAGCGGGCTTGTCCGTCACAGATACGCAGTATTTT,CASTELAGLSVTDTQYF
TRBJ2-3,TRBV7-9,NA,few,TGTGCCAGCGACTCGGTTGGGGGAAGCACAGATACGCAGTATTTT,CASDSVGGSTDTQYF
TRBJ2-5,TRBV7-9,TRBD2,many,TGTGCCAGCAGCCTCGACCCGGGGACTAACCAAGAGACCCAGTACTTC,CASSLDPGTNQETQYF
TRBJ2-3,TRBV5-1,TRBD1,many,TGCGCCAGCAGCCACGGGACAGGGGGCACAGATACGCAGTATTTT,CASSHGTGGTDTQYF
TRBJ1-1,TRBV20-1,NA,many,TGCAGTGCTAGTACCGAGGTGGGAAACACTGAAGCTTTCTTT,CSASTEVGNTEAFF
TRBJ1-1,TRBV5-1,NA,many,TGCGCCAGCAACACTTGGGGGGGCGCATCTGAAGCTTTCTTT,CASNTWGGASEAFF
TRBJ2-7,TRBV14,NA,NA,TGTGCCAGCAGCCAAGACGGGGTTACGGGGGAATATTTCTACGAGCAGTACTTC,CASSQDGVTGEYFYEQYF
TRBJ2-6,TRBV15,TRBD1,many,TGTGCCACCAGCACGGATAAGACAGGGCGCGGGGCCAACGTCCTGACTTTC,CATSTDKTGRGANVLTF
TRBJ1-4,TRBV3-1,NA,few,TGTGCCAGCAGACCGAGGGGGACTAATGAAAAACTGTTTTTT,CASRPRGTNEKLFF
TRBJ2-5,TRBV25-1,NA,few,TGTGCCAGCAGTGATCAAGTGACCCAGTACTTC,CASSDQVTQYF
TRBJ2-3,TRBV7-8,TRBD2,few,TGTGCCAGCAGCTTAGGCGGGAGTAGCGCAGATACGCAGTATTTT,CASSLGGSSADTQYF
TRBJ2-7,TRBV29-1,NA,NA,TGCAGCGTTGAAGATCGACACCGCTACGAGCAGTACTTC,CSVEDRHRYEQYF
TRBJ2-7,TRBV5-6,NA,NA,TGTGCCAGCAGCGGCGGGAACGGCTACGAGCAGTACTTC,CASSGGNGYEQYF
TRBJ2-7,TRBV20-1,TRBD2,few,TGCAGTGCTAGTTCGGCTAGCGGGACCTACGAGCAGTACTTC,CSASSASGTYEQYF